A single sample gave rise to the 9 T cell receptor beta chains below, sequenced in a study of cytomegalovirus exposure and HLA in healthy donors. PCR primers comprised 60 Vbeta and 13 Jbeta primers. The table came from immunoSEQ multiplex PCR; TCRdb's copy has only in-frame clones and leaves some out. The repertoire holds fewer than 200,000 clones, around four fifths seen once, with about 1.9% in the top ten. Sequencing was done on a sample of PBMCs. The receptors come from a woman between 18 and 29 years old in good health and CMV-seronegative.

The CDR3 region is CASTQGGYEQYF. The CDR3 coding sequence is TGTGCCAGCACCCAAGGGGGCTACGAGCAGTACTTC. The chain combines TRBV21-1 with TRBJ2-7; the D call TRBD1 from the table was never checked on the DNA. TRBV21-1 is labeled a pseudogene. There are 12 residues in the CDR3.

This clone was found once. The J gene is TRBJ2-5, the V gene TRBV2; unclear D gene. Matching the DNA end better, TRBJ2-7 makes the J call doubtful. The CDR3 has 14 amino acids. Germline CDR1 and CDR2: SNHLY and FYNNEI. The CDR3 nucleotides are TGTGCCAGCAGATTCGGAGCCGACTTTGACGAGCAGTACTTC. Translating it yields CASRFGADFDEQYF.

With regard to this clone: Additional DNA sequences in this sample encode the identical CDR3. The chain couples TRBV18 to TRBJ1-2; 8 positions agree with TRBD1. This CDR3 region has 14 residues. The V gene's germline CDR1 is KGHSH and CDR2 LQKENI. With V trimmed by 2 bases and J by 1 base, 0 bases remained unmatched. The CDR3 loop is CASSPDRGNYGYTF. The CDR3 DNA reads as TGTGCCAGCTCACCAGACAGGGGTAACTATGGCTACACCTTC.

The genes are TRBV7-8 and TRBJ1-5, with D uncertain. The V gene lost 0 bases and the J gene lost 0 bases, with 3 bases spanning the gap. This CDR3 contains 14 residues. Germline V gives CDR1 SGHVS, CDR2 FQNEAQ. CDR3 coding DNA: TGTGCCAGCAGCTTAGCCTATAGCAATCAGCCCCAGCATTTT. Its translation is CASSLAYSNQPQHF.

The chain combines TRBV29-1 with TRBJ1-4, with 9 bases aligning to TRBD1. The germline V gene has CDR1 SQVTM and CDR2 ANQGSEA. Trimming took 6 bases from V and 5 from J; bases not matched to a gene: 7. The CDR3 extends over 14 amino acids. The CDR3 coding sequence is TGCAGCGTCGCAACCGGGACAGGGAATGAAAAACTGTTTTTT. Protein sequence: CSVATGTGNEKLFF. Supplemented by reference TRBV29-1 and TRBJ1-4, the full variable domain reads SAVISQKPSRDICQRGTSLTIQCQVDSQVTMMFWYRQQPGQSLTLIATANQGSEATYESGFVIDKFPISRPNLTFSTLTVSNMSPEDSSIYLCSVATGTGNEKLFFGSGTQLSVL.

The J gene is TRBJ2-7, the V gene TRBV6-6; possibly TRBD1 for D (5 bases). The CDR3 sequence is 14 residues long. V lost 2 bases and J lost 2, with 10 bases in between. The V gene's germline CDR1 is MNHNY and CDR2 SVGAGI (reference sequence). The CDR3 region is CASSYDSLTYEQYF. Written as DNA, the CDR3 is TGTGCCAGCAGTTACGACAGTCTCACCTACGAGCAGTACTTC.

In its sample, this clone was seen once. CDR3 region: CASSLAGANNEQFF. CDR3 coding DNA: TGTGCCAGCAGCTTAGCAGGGGCAAACAATGAGCAGTTCTTC. The V call is TRBV11-3, the J call TRBJ2-1; D possibly corresponds to TRBD1 (6 bases). The CDR3 length is 14 residues. Trimming pared 1 base from V and 5 bases from J, leaving 9 bases between. CDR1 and CDR2 from the germline V gene are SGHNT and YENEEA.

This clone was recorded only once. V is TRBV28 and J is TRBJ1-1; 8 positions agree with TRBD1. Germline CDR1 reads MDHEN; CDR2 reads SYDVKM. This CDR3 has 14 residues. The J segment lost 10 bases and the V segment lost 6 bases, leaving 13 bases of the junction unmatched. The CDR3 protein is CASRLPGQAARAFF. For the CDR3, the DNA is TGTGCCAGCAGACTACCGGGACAGGCTGCTCGAGCTTTCTTT.

The J gene is TRBJ2-1, the V gene TRBV27; 8 bases match TRBD2. Losses at the gene ends were 6 bases for V and 4 bases for J; bases not matched to a gene: 11. Per germline, CDR1 MNHEY and CDR2 SMNVEV (reference sequence). The CDR3 totals 16 residues. CDR3 residues: CASRKGRTSTYNEQFF. The CDR3 DNA sequence: TGTGCCAGCAGGAAAGGCAGGACTAGCACGTACAATGAGCAGTTCTTC.